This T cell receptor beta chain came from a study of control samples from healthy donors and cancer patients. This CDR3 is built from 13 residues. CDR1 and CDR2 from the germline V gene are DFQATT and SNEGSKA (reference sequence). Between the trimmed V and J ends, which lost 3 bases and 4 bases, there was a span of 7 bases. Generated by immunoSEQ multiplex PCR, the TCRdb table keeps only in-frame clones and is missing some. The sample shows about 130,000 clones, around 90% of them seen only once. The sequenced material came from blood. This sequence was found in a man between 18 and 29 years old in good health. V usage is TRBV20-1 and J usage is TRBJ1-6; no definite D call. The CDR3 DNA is TGCAGTGCTAGTGCCGGGTATAATTCACCCCTCCACTTT. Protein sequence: CSASAGYNSPLHF.